This T cell receptor (beta chain) was captured in a study of blood T cell repertoires in COVID-19 (dated by TCRdb to about 2020). Regarding the study in general: The collaborator samples originated in the United States, Italy and Spain and spanned the acute and convalescent phases of COVID-19. The prospective study material was composed of cDNA or gDNA derived from T cells, B-cell-depleted T cells, or PBMCs. Deeply sampled blood TCRbeta repertoires from subjects exposed to, actively infected with, or recovered from COVID-19 were included in the dataset. The repertoires were made available in a free public database intended to serve as a resource for research on the immune response to SARS-CoV-2. The samples were drawn from two sources: the first 160 participants of the ongoing ImmuneRACE study, and approximately 1,300 subjects contributed by 6 global collaborators. A de-identified subject ID, COVID-19 status, age in years and sex were almost always included in the sample metadata. Where HLA class I and class II types were available, the types were taken from metadata supplied by the sample provider, not from assay-based typing. General study outcomes and caveats: The amount of clinical and demographic metadata varied by source and participant and was provided uncurated.

TCRbeta CDR3 regions were amplified from genomic DNA using the immunoSEQ Assay, a bias-controlled multiplex PCR. On the authors' methods: The number of nucleated cells in each sample was estimated from the amplification of reference gene primers within the assay. To quantify the absolute abundance of each unique TCRbeta CDR3 rearrangement, sequence reads were collapsed and filtered. For each sample, productive Simpson clonality was calculated as the square root of Simpson's diversity index across productive rearrangements. TCRdb provides this immuneACCESS table in a form limited to in-frame rearrangements. Some clones are lacking; in checked studies, under half of them reflect an unresolved V gene, and why the rest are absent is not known. V and J calls plus clone size are reproduced from that table; the DNA served to infer D and trimming. The sample table holds some 140,000 clones, of which roughly 76% were seen once. The ten top clones hold less than 15% of the sample.

This clone has only a few counts. Its antigen is currently not known. No base quality information exists; no much larger clone differs at one position. Each collaborating institution followed its own protocols to collect whole blood in K2EDTA tubes. For TCRbeta analysis, collaborators shipped samples as frozen whole blood, isolated PBMCs, or DNA extracted from either of those sample types. Reading the germline V gene gives CDR1 KGHSH and CDR2 LQKENI. The CDR3 sequence holds 15 residues, the cysteine and phenylalanine included. Only the CDR3 DNA stays, 45 bases, in frame from base 1. At the junction V is shortened by 3 bases and J by 5 bases, with 15 bases in between.

The clonotype originates from a man older than 75 with acute or convalescent COVID-19. Source material: peripheral blood. The rearrangement joined TRBV18 to TRBJ2-3; possibly the D gene is TRBD1, per 5 matching bases. Here the CDR3 is given as CASSPVQGFGDTQYF. In nucleotides, the sequence is TGTGCCAGCTCACCGGTTCAGGGATTCGGAGATACGCAGTATTTT.